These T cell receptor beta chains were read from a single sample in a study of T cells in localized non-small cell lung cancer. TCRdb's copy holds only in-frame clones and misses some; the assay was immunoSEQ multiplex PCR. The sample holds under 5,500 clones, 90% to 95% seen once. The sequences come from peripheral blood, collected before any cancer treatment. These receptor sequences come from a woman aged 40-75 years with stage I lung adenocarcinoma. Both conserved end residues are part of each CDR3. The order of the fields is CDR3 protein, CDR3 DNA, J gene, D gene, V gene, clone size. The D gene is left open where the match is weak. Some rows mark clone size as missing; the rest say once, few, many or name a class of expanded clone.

CDR3 protein: CASDPTGRGVGKLFF
CDR3 DNA: TGTGCCAGCGACCCGACAGGGCGGGGGGTCGGAAAACTGTTTTTT
J gene: TRBJ1-4
D gene: TRBD1
V gene: TRBV19
clone size: .

CDR3 protein: CASSRLGADGYTF
CDR3 DNA: TGTGCCAGCAGTCGATTGGGGGCAGATGGCTACACCTTC
J gene: TRBJ1-2
D gene: .
V gene: TRBV27
clone size: .

CDR3 protein: CASSLDSGSSGNTIYF
CDR3 DNA: TGCGCCAGCAGCTTGGACAGTGGAAGCTCTGGAAACACCATATATTTT
J gene: TRBJ1-3
D gene: .
V gene: TRBV5-1
clone size: .

CDR3 protein: CASSSYLAETGELFF
CDR3 DNA: TGTGCCAGCAGCTCCTATCTAGCGGAAACCGGGGAGCTGTTTTTT
J gene: TRBJ2-2
D gene: TRBD2
V gene: TRBV7-9
clone size: .

CDR3 protein: CASSPILRETQYF
CDR3 DNA: TGTGCCAGCTCACCAATCCTGAGAGAGACCCAGTACTTC
J gene: TRBJ2-5
D gene: .
V gene: TRBV18
clone size: .

CDR3 protein: CSARVYEQFF
CDR3 DNA: TGCAGTGCTAGGGTCTATGAGCAGTTCTTC
J gene: TRBJ2-1
D gene: .
V gene: TRBV20-1
clone size: once

CDR3 protein: CASSYGYRASSYEQYF
CDR3 DNA: TGTGCCAGCAGCTACGGCTACCGGGCCAGCTCCTACGAGCAGTACTTC
J gene: TRBJ2-7
D gene: .
V gene: TRBV5-5
clone size: once

CDR3 protein: CASSSSNGAQETQYF
CDR3 DNA: TGTGCCAGCAGCTCGAGCAACGGGGCCCAAGAGACCCAGTACTTC
J gene: TRBJ2-5
D gene: .
V gene: TRBV7-9
clone size: few

CDR3 protein: CASSYSVGEGAFF
CDR3 DNA: TGTGCCAGCAGTTACTCGGTGGGGGAAGGAGCTTTCTTT
J gene: TRBJ1-1
D gene: .
V gene: TRBV6-5
clone size: .

CDR3 protein: CASSSSRGLENIQYF
CDR3 DNA: TGTGCCAGCAGCTCCTCCCGAGGGCTGGAAAACATTCAGTACTTC
J gene: TRBJ2-4
D gene: .
V gene: TRBV11-3
clone size: .

CDR3 protein: CAWSVRLTGELFF
CDR3 DNA: TGTGCCTGGAGTGTACGGCTCACCGGGGAGCTGTTTTTT
J gene: TRBJ2-2
D gene: .
V gene: TRBV30
clone size: .

CDR3 protein: CASSVQGYTF
CDR3 DNA: TGTGCCAGCAGTGTTCAGGGCTACACCTTC
J gene: TRBJ1-2
D gene: .
V gene: TRBV2
clone size: .

CDR3 protein: CATETDANTEAFF
CDR3 DNA: TGTGCCACCGAGACAGACGCGAACACTGAAGCTTTCTTT
J gene: TRBJ1-1
D gene: .
V gene: TRBV11-1
clone size: once

CDR3 protein: CASSVRALQYF
CDR3 DNA: TGTGCCAGCAGTGTCAGGGCCCTGCAGTACTTC
J gene: TRBJ2-7
D gene: .
V gene: TRBV2
clone size: .

CDR3 protein: CASSPRLAGGLAKNIQYF
CDR3 DNA: TGTGCCAGCAGTCCCCGACTAGCGGGAGGGCTAGCCAAAAACATTCAGTACTTC
J gene: TRBJ2-4
D gene: TRBD2
V gene: TRBV27
clone size: .